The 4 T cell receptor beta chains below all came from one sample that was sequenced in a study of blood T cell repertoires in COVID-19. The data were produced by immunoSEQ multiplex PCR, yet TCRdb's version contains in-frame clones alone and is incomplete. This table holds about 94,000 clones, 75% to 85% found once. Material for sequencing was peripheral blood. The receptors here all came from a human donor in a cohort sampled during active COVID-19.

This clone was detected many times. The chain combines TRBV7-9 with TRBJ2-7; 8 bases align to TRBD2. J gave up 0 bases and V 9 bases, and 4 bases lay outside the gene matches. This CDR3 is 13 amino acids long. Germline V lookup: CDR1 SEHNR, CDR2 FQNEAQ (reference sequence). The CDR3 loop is CASGLAVSYEQYF. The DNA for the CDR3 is TGTGCCAGTGGACTAGCAGTCTCCTACGAGCAGTACTTC.

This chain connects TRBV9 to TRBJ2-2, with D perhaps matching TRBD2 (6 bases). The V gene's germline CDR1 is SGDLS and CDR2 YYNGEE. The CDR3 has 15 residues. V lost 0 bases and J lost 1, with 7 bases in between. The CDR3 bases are TGTGCCAGCAGCGTAGGCGGGGTGAACACCGGGGAGCTGTTTTTT. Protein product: CASSVGGVNTGELFF. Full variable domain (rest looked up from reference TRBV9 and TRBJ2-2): DSGVTQTPKHLITATGQRVTLRCSPRSGDLSVYWYQQSLDQGLQFLIQYYNGEERAKGNILERFSAQQFPDLHSELNLSSLELGDSALYFCASSVGGVNTGELFFGEGSRLTVL.

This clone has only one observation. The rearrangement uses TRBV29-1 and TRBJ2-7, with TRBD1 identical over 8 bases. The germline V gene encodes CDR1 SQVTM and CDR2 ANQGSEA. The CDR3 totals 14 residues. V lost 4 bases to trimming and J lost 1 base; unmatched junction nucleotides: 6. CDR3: CSVVRGTGSYEQYF. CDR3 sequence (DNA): TGCAGCGTTGTCCGCGGGACAGGATCCTACGAGCAGTACTTC.

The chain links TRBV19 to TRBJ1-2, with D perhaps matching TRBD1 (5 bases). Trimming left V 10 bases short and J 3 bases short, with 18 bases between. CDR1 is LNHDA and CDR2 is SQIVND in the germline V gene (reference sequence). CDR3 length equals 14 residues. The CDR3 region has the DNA TGTGCCACCCAAGCCGCGGGGGATTACTATGGCTACACCTTC. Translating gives CATQAAGDYYGYTF.